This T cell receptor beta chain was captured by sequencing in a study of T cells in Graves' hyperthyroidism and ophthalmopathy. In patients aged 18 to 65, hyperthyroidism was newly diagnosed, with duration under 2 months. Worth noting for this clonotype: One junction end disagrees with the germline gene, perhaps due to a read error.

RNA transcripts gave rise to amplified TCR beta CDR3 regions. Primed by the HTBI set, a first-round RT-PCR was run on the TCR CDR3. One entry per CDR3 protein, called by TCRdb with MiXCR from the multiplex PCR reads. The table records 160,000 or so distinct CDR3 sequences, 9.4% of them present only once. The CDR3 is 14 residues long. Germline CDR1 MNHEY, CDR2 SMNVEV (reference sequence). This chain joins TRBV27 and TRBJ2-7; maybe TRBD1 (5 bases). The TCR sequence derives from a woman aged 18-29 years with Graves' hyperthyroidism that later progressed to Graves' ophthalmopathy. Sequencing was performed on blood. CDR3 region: CASSLYRSSYKQYF. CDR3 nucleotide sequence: TGTGCCAGCAGTTTATACAGGAGCTCCTACAAGCAGTACTTC.